This section outlines one T cell receptor (beta chain) sequence together with its context. Its antigen is unknown. No quality values exist for individual bases; no much larger clone is one base distant. In the paper's terms, the treatment or condition label means: in vitro stimulation with specific CMV peptide epitopes to enrich CMV-specific T cells. The data originate from a study of T cell repertoires in cytomegalovirus infection (dated by TCRdb to the late 2010s). Background for the entire study: Peptide stimulations targeted recently identified HLA-C-restricted CMV epitopes, whose presentation resists viral immunomodulation, together with well-studied HLA-B-restricted epitopes. Because public TCR beta signatures pointed to carriage of CMV infection together with the matching HLA type, the HLA type of each donor mattered for the analysis.

As encoded in the germline V gene, CDR1 is MNHEY while CDR2 is SVGAGI. The CDR3 measures 14 amino acids from cysteine to phenylalanine. Only the CDR3 portion is preserved as DNA: 42 bases, with reading frame beginning at the first base. V is pared back by 6 bases and J by 6 bases, with 15 bases lying between the germline termini. What the work shows at the level of the full study, not this receptor alone: Carriers of CMV infection plus the relevant HLA type were discriminated by the cumulative frequency of public TCR beta family members in the study cohort and in an independent roughly 370-donor cohort. In the ex vivo response, HLA-C-restricted CMV-specific TCR beta clonotypes were dominant, and in two of eight donors the single most frequent clonotype came from this HLA-C-restricted group.

TCRdb names Illumina HiSeq 1500 as the instrument used. TCRdb took the public reads, trimmed them with fastp at Q25, ran MiXCR for clone calling and kept in-frame beta chains. Identical CDR3 protein sequences are pooled into one entry, listed with their most common genes and DNA. The sample yields fewer than 950,000 distinct CDR3 sequences; 30% to 35% were counted once. The ten largest clones capture 12% of the sample. The chain joins TRBV6-5 to TRBJ1-5; the D gene identity is not certain. This specimen was cultured CD8+ T cells from PBMCs, taken from culture after CMV antigen stimulation. This sequence originates from a human donor in good health (CMV status not recorded). Some clones in this sample may be carry-over from other donors' samples. This receptor has the CDR3 CASSRLGMSQPQHF. The bases are TGTGCCAGCAGCAGACTCGGCATGTCTCAGCCCCAGCATTTT.